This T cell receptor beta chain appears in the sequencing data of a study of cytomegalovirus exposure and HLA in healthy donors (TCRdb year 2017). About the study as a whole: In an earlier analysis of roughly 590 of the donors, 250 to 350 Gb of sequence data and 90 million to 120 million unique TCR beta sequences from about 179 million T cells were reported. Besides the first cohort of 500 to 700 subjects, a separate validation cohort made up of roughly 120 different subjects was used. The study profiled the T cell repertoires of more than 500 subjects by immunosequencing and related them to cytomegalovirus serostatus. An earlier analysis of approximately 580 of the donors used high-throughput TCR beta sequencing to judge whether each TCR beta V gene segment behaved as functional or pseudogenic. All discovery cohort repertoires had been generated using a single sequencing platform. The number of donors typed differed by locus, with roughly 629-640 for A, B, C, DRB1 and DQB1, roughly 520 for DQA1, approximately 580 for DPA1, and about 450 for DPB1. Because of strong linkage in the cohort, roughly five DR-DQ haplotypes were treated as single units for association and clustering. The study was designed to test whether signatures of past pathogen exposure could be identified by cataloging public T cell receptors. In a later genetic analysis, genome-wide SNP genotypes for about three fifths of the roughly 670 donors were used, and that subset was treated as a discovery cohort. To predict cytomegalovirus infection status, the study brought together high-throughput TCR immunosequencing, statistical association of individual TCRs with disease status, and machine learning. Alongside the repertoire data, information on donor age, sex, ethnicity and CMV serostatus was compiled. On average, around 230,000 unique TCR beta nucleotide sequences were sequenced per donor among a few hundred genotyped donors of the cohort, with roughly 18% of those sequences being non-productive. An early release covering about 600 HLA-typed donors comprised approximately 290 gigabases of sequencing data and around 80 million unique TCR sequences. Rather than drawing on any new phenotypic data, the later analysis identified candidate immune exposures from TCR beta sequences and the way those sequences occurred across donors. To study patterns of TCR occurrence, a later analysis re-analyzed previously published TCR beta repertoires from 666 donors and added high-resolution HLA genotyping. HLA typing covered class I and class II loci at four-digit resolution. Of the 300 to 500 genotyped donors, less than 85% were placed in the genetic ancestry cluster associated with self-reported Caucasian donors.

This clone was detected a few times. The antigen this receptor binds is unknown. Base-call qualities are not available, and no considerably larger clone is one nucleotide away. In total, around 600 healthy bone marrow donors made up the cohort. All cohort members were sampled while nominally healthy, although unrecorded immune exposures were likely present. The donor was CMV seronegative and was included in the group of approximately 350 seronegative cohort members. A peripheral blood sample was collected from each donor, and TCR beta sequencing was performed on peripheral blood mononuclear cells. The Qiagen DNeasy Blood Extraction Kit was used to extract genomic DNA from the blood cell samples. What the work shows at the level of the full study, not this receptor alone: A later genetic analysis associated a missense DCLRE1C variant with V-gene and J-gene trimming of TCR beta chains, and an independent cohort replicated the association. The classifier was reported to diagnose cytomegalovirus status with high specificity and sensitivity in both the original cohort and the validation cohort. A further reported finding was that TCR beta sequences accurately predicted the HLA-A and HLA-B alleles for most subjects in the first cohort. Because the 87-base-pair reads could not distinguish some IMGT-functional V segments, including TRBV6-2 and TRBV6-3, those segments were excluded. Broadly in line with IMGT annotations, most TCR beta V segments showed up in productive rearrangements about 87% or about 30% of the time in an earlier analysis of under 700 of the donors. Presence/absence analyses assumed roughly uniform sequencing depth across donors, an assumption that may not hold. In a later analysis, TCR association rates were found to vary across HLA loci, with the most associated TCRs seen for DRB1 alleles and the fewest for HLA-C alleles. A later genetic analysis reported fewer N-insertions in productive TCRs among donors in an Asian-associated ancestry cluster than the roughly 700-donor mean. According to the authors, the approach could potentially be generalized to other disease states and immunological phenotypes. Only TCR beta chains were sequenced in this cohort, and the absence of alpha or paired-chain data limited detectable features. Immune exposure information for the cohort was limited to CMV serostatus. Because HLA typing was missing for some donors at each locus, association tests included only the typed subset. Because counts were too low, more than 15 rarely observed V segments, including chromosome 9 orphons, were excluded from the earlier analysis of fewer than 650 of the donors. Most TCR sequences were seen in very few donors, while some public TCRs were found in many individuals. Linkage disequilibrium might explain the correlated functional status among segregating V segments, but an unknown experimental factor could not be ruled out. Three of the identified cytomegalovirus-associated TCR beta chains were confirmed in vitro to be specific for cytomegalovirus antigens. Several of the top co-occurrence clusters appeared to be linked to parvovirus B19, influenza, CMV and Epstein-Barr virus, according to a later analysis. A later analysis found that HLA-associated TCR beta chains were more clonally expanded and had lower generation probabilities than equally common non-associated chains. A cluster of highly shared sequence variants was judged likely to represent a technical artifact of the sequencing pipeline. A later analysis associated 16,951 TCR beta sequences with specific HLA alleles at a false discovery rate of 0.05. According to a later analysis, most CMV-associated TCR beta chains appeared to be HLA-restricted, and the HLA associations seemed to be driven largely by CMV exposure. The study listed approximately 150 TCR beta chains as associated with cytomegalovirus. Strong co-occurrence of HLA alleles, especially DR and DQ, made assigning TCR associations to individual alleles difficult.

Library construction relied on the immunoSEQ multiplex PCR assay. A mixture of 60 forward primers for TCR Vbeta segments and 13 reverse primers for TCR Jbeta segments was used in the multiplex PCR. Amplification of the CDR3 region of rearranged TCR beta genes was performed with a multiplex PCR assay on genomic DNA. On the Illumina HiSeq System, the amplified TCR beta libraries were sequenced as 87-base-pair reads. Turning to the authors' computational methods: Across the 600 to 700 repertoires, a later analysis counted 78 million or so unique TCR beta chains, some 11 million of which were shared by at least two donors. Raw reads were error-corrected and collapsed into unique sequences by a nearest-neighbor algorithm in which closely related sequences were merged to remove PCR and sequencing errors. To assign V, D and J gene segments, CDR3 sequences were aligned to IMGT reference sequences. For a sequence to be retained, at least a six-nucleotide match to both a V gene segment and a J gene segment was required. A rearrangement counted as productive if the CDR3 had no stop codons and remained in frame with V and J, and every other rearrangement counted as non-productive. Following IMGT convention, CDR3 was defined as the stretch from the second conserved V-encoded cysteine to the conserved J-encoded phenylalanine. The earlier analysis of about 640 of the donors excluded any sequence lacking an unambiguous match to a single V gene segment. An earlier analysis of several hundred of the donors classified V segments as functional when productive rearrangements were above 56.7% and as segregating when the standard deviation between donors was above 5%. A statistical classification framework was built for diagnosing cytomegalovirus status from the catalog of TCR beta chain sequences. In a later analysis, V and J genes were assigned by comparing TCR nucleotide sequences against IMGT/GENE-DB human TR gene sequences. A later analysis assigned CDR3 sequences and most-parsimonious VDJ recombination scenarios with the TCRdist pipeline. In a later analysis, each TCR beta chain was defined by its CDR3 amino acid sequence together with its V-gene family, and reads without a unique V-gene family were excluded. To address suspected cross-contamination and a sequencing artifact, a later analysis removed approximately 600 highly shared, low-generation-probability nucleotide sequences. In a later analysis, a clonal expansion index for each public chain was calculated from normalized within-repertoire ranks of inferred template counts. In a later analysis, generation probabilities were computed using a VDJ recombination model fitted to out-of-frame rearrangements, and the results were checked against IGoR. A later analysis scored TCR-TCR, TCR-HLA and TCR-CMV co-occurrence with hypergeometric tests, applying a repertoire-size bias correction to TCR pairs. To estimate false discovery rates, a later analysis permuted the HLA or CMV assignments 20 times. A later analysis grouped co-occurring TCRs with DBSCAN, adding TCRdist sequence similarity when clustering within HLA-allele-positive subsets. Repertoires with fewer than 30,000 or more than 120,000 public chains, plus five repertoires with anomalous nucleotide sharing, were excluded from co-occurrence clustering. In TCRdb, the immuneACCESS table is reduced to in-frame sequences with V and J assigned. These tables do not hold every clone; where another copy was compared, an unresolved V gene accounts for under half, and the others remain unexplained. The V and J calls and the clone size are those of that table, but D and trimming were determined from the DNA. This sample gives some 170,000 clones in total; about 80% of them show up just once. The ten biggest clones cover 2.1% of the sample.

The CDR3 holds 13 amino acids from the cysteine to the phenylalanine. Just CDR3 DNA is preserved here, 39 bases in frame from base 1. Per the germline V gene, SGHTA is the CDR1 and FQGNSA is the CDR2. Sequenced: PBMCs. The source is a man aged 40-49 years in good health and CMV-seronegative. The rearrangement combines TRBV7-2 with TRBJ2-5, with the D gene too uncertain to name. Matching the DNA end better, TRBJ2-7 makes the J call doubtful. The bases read TGTGCCAGCAGCTACGGCAGGTATAACGAGCAGTACTTC. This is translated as CASSYGRYNEQYF.